The sequence of this T cell receptor beta chain was determined in a study of cytomegalovirus exposure and HLA in healthy donors (TCRdb year 2017). About the full investigation: An earlier analysis of approximately 640 of the donors reported 250 to 300 Gb of sequence data and some 120 million unique TCR beta sequences from approximately 180 million T cells. An early release that covered some 640 HLA-typed donors contained approximately 290 gigabases of sequencing data and 70 million to 100 million unique TCR sequences. Of the roughly 410 genotyped donors, 75% to 85% were placed in the genetic ancestry cluster associated with self-reported Caucasian donors. The study was designed to test whether signatures of past pathogen exposure could be identified by cataloging public T cell receptors. The study used immunosequencing to profile the T cell repertoires of several hundred subjects and linked those repertoires to cytomegalovirus serostatus. A separate validation cohort of roughly 130 different subjects was used in addition to the 666-subject first cohort. High-throughput TCR immunosequencing, statistical association of individual TCRs with disease status, and machine learning were combined to predict cytomegalovirus infection status. To study patterns of TCR occurrence, a later analysis re-analyzed previously published TCR beta repertoires from under 750 donors and added high-resolution HLA genotyping. Rather than using new phenotypic data, the later analysis identified candidate immune exposures from TCR beta sequences and from how often those sequences occurred across donors. In an earlier analysis of a few hundred of the donors, high-throughput TCR beta sequencing was used to judge whether each TCR beta V gene segment behaved as functional or pseudogenic. Donor age, sex, ethnicity and CMV serostatus were compiled alongside the repertoire data. A later genetic analysis took genome-wide SNP genotypes for about 55% of the roughly 670 donors and used that subset as a discovery cohort. All discovery cohort repertoires had been generated using a single sequencing platform. HLA typing covered class I and class II loci at four-digit resolution. The number of typed donors differed by locus: roughly 620-640 for A, B, C, DRB1 and DQB1; some 540 for DQA1; 600 to 610 for DPA1; and roughly 470 for DPB1. Roughly five DR-DQ haplotypes were handled as single units for association and clustering because linkage in the cohort was strong. On average, 235,054 unique TCR beta nucleotide sequences were sequenced per donor among some 420 genotyped donors of the cohort, with roughly 18% of those sequences being non-productive. Broader findings and caveats from the paper: Most TCR sequences were observed very rarely across donors, whereas some public TCRs were present in many individuals. Because HLA typing was unavailable for some donors at each locus, only the typed subset was used in association tests. The only immune exposure information available for the cohort was CMV serostatus. Some IMGT-functional V segments, including TRBV6-2 and TRBV6-3, could not be distinguished by the 87-base-pair reads and were therefore excluded. A group of highly shared sequence variants was considered likely to be a technical artifact of the sequencing pipeline. In vitro tests confirmed that a few of the cytomegalovirus-associated TCR beta chains recognize cytomegalovirus antigens. A later analysis found that most CMV-associated TCR beta chains appeared HLA-restricted, with HLA associations seemingly driven largely by CMV exposure. In a later genetic analysis, a missense DCLRE1C variant was associated with V-gene and J-gene trimming of TCR beta chains, and the association was replicated in an independent cohort. Strong co-occurrence of HLA alleles, especially DR and DQ, made assigning TCR associations to individual alleles difficult. The presence/absence analyses assumed that sequencing depth was roughly uniform across donors, and that assumption may not be true. This cohort had only TCR beta chains sequenced, and the lack of alpha or paired-chain data limited which features could be detected. In a later genetic analysis, fewer N-insertions in productive TCRs were reported among donors in an Asian-associated ancestry cluster than the roughly 710-donor mean. The authors suggested that the approach could potentially be generalized to other disease states and immunological phenotypes. A total of 150 or so TCR beta chains were listed by the study as associated with cytomegalovirus. Compared with equally common non-associated chains, HLA-associated TCR beta chains in a later analysis were more clonally expanded and had lower generation probabilities. A further reported finding was that TCR beta sequences accurately predicted the HLA-A and HLA-B alleles for most subjects in the first cohort. The classifier was reported to diagnose cytomegalovirus status with high specificity and sensitivity in both the original cohort and the validation cohort. At a false discovery rate of 0.05, a later analysis linked under 20,000 TCR beta sequences to specific HLA alleles. In a later analysis, the rate of TCR association differed among HLA loci, with DRB1 alleles having the most associated TCRs and HLA-C alleles having the fewest. According to a later analysis, parvovirus B19, influenza, CMV and Epstein-Barr virus appeared linked to several top co-occurrence clusters. Broadly in line with IMGT annotations, most TCR beta V segments showed up in productive rearrangements about 87% or about 30% of the time in an earlier analysis of about 500 of the donors. The earlier analysis of around 600 of the donors excluded approximately 17 rarely observed V segments, including chromosome 9 orphons, because counts were too low. Correlated functional status among segregating V segments might reflect linkage disequilibrium, but an unknown experimental factor could not be ruled out.

Including the terminal cysteine and phenylalanine, the CDR3 comprises 16 residues. Only CDR3 DNA is held: 48 bases, read in frame from base 1. The germline V gene (reference sequence) specifies LNHDA as CDR1 and SQIVND as CDR2. Trimming accounts for 8 bases at V and 5 bases at J, while the number of junction bases matched to no gene is 13. Comment on this clone: Its antigen target is currently unknown. Per-nucleotide qualities are absent, and no much larger clonotype sits a single base away.

The cohort consisted of more than 650 healthy bone marrow donors. At the time of sampling, all cohort members were nominally healthy, though unrecorded immune exposures were likely present. The donor was CMV seropositive and belonged to the group of 270 or so seropositive cohort members. Each donor provided a peripheral blood sample, and peripheral blood mononuclear cells were used for TCR beta sequencing. Genomic DNA extraction from the blood cell samples was performed with the Qiagen DNeasy Blood Extraction Kit. Library method: the immunoSEQ multiplex PCR assay. For the multiplex PCR, a mixture combining 60 forward primers for TCR Vbeta segments and 13 reverse primers for TCR Jbeta segments was used. Amplification of the CDR3 region of rearranged TCR beta genes was performed with a multiplex PCR assay on genomic DNA. The Illumina HiSeq System was used to sequence the amplified TCR beta libraries as 87-base-pair reads. On the study's bioinformatics: In a later analysis, some 80 million unique TCR beta chains were counted across the roughly 700 repertoires, and roughly 11 million of these chains were shared by at least two donors. To remove PCR and sequencing errors, raw reads were error-corrected and collapsed into unique sequences using a nearest-neighbor algorithm that merged closely related sequences. To assign V, D and J gene segments, CDR3 sequences were aligned to IMGT reference sequences. For a sequence to be retained, a match of at least six nucleotides to both a V gene segment and a J gene segment was required. A rearrangement was called productive if the CDR3 had no stop codons and remained in frame with V and J, and every other rearrangement was called non-productive. Following IMGT convention, CDR3 was defined as the stretch from the second conserved V-encoded cysteine up to the conserved J-encoded phenylalanine. In an earlier analysis of roughly 610 of the donors, sequences lacking an unambiguous match to a single V gene segment were excluded. In an earlier analysis of a few hundred of the donors, V segments were called functional above 56.7% productive rearrangements and were called segregating when the between-donor standard deviation exceeded 5%. A statistical classification framework was developed to diagnose cytomegalovirus status using the catalog of TCR beta chain sequences. In a later analysis, V and J genes were assigned by comparing TCR nucleotide sequences against IMGT/GENE-DB human TR gene sequences. Using the TCRdist pipeline, a later analysis assigned CDR3 sequences along with most-parsimonious VDJ recombination scenarios. In a later analysis, each TCR beta chain was defined by its CDR3 amino acid sequence together with its V-gene family, and reads without a unique V-gene family were excluded. In a later analysis, 550 to 650 highly shared, low-generation-probability nucleotide sequences were removed to address suspected cross-contamination and a sequencing artifact. In a later analysis, a clonal expansion index was calculated for each public chain from normalized within-repertoire ranks of inferred template counts. In a later analysis, generation probabilities were computed using a VDJ recombination model fitted to out-of-frame rearrangements, and the results were checked against IGoR. Hypergeometric tests were used in a later analysis to score TCR-TCR, TCR-HLA and TCR-CMV co-occurrence, with a repertoire-size bias correction applied to the TCR pairs. In a later analysis, false discovery rates were estimated by permuting HLA or CMV assignments 20 times. In a later analysis, co-occurring TCRs were grouped using DBSCAN, and TCRdist sequence similarity was added for clustering within HLA-allele-positive subsets. Repertoires with fewer than 30,000 or more than 120,000 public chains, plus five repertoires with anomalous nucleotide sharing, were excluded from co-occurrence clustering. The clones in this table, taken by TCRdb from immuneACCESS, are in-frame only. Not every clone is retained; where verified, under half of the shortfall comes from an unresolved V gene, and the cause of the rest is unknown. From that table come the V and J calls and clone size; the DNA was used to work out D and trimming. Present in this sample are 170,000 or so clones, around 78% of which were seen just once. Jointly, the top ten make up approximately 3.4% of the sample.

Sequenced: PBMCs. The TCR originated in a woman aged 45-65 years in good health and CMV-seropositive. This chain is built from TRBV19 and TRBJ2-5, with 11 bases in between that match TRBD2. The nucleotide sequence is given as TGTGCCAGTGGATCCCCCACTAGCGGGAGAGGGGAGACCCAGTACTTC. It encodes CASGSPTSGRGETQYF.